The 13 T cell receptor beta chains below come from one sample, sequenced in a study of T-cell memory formation after mild COVID-19. MiXCR, applied by TCRdb to the 5' RACE reads, yields one record per CDR3 protein. The sample lists 300,000 to 350,000 distinct CDR3 sequences; less than 20% were seen once. The source material was PBMCs or a T cell subset sorted from them (not recorded which). The receptors shown here come from a man aged 18 to 30 who had mild COVID-19 (a few samples of this study predate the infection). Cell type and time point are not known.

The chain combines TRBV28 with TRBJ2-7; the D gene is possibly TRBD1 (6 bases). V was cut by 6 bases and J by 1 base, with 10 bases left in between. The CDR3 covers 13 residues. Per germline, CDR1 MDHEN and CDR2 SYDVKM. The CDR3 DNA follows: TGTGCCAGCAGGAATACAGGGTCCTACGAGCAGTACGTC. It encodes CASRNTGSYEQYV.

In its sample, this clonotype was seen a few times. This chain joins TRBV4-2 and TRBJ2-1; possibly TRBD2 for D (6 bases). V was pared by 5 bases and J by 5 bases, with 13 bases between. CDR1 is LGHNA and CDR2 is YNFKEQ in the germline V gene. CDR3 length: 14 residues. As DNA, the CDR3 is TGTGCCAGCAGCAGACCGGGGGACCACAATGAGCAGTTCTTC. Translating gives CASSRPGDHNEQFF.

The genes are TRBV19 and TRBJ1-1; 7 bases align to TRBD1. This CDR3 has 14 amino acids. CDR1 and CDR2 (germline): LNHDA, SQIVND (reference sequence). V shed 11 bases and J 0 bases; nucleotides not matched to a gene: 9. The CDR3 region is CAVVGTAMNTEAFF. The CDR3 nucleotides are TGTGCCGTAGTCGGGACAGCAATGAACACTGAAGCTTTCTTT.

The chain employs TRBV19 and TRBJ2-7, with a tentative D call TRBD2 (5 bases). Germline V gives CDR1 LNHDA, CDR2 SQIVND (reference sequence). This CDR3 contains 14 residues. V shed 3 bases and J shed 0 bases, with 9 bases lying between them. DNA of the CDR3: TGTGCCAGTAGTATGGCAGCGGACTCCTACGAGCAGTACGTC. This translates into CASSMAADSYEQYV.

This clonotype occurred many times. The gene calls are TRBV5-1 and TRBJ2-3; D ambiguous. V lost 1 base and J 2 bases, leaving 8 bases between the germline ends. CDR1 and CDR2 from the germline V gene are SGHRS and YFSETQ. The CDR3 spans 14 residues. In DNA, the CDR3 is TGCGCCAGCAGCTTGTCCGCCTCCACAGATACGCAGTATTTT. This codes for CASSLSASTDTQYF. The full variable domain, with the rest looked up from reference TRBV5-1 and TRBJ2-3, is KAGVTQTPRYLIKTRGQQVTLSCSPISGHRSVSWYQQTPGQGLQFLFEYFSETQRNKGNFPGRFSGRQFSNSRSEMNVSTLELGDSALYLCASSLSASTDTQYFGPGTRLTVL.

The table lists this clonotype with a few counts. The chain carries TRBV9 and TRBJ2-2; 9 positions match TRBD2. This CDR3 has 14 amino acids. J gave up 6 bases and V 2 bases, and 2 bases lay outside the gene matches. CDR1 is SGDLS and CDR2 is YYNGEE in the germline V gene. CDR3 residues: CASSVLAGSGELFF. Written as DNA, the CDR3 is TGTGCCAGCAGCGTGCTAGCGGGGTCCGGGGAGCTGTTTTTT.

This rearrangement joins TRBV6-6 to TRBJ1-2; weak D call: TRBD1 (5 bases). Germline V gene lookup returns CDR1 MNHNY and CDR2 SVGAGI (reference sequence). Trimming pared 0 bases from V and 4 bases from J, leaving 12 bases between. This CDR3 spans 15 amino acids. CDR3: CASSYSSGGSYGYTF. In DNA, the CDR3 is TGTGCCAGCAGTTACTCGAGCGGGGGGAGCTATGGCTACACCTTC.

In its sample, this clonotype was seen a few times. The junction and the germline gene differ at one end; a read error may be behind it. The chain is built from TRBV7-8 and TRBJ1-2; D may be TRBD1 (5 bases). Germline V lookup: CDR1 SGHVS, CDR2 FQNEAQ. This CDR3 spans 15 amino acids. Written as DNA, the CDR3 is TGTGCCAGCACCTTACTCCAGGGCCCCTCCTATGGCTACACCTTC. Its protein is CASTLLQGPSYGYTF.

J is TRBJ1-1 and V is TRBV3-1; the D is unclear. The length of the CDR3 is 14 residues. Germline CDR1 is LGHDT and CDR2 is YNNKEL (reference sequence). The V end lost 4 bases, the J end lost 4 bases, and 13 bases lay between the germline ends. CDR3 residues: CASSPHTGGTEAFF. Written as DNA, the CDR3 is TGTGCCAGCAGCCCTCATACTGGAGGCACTGAAGCTTTCTTT.

This clonotype was seen many times. The chain combines TRBV7-3 with TRBJ2-5; D possibly uses TRBD1 or TRBD2 (5 bases each). Trimming took 4 bases from V and 7 from J, leaving 16 bases between them. The CDR3 sequence is 14 residues long. Germline V lookup: CDR1 SGHTA, CDR2 FQGTGA. CDR3 residues: CASSSGTAGGTQYF. The CDR3, as DNA: TGTGCCAGCAGCTCGGGGACGGCTGGGGGGACCCAGTACTTC.

There are a few counts of this clonotype. The chain combines TRBV4-1 with TRBJ2-1; either TRBD1 or TRBD2 may fit D (6 bases each). The germline gives CDR1 MGHRA, CDR2 YSYEKL. There are 17 residues in the CDR3. With 3 bases removed from V and 8 bases from J, the gap between germline ends came to 23 bases. As DNA, the CDR3 is TGCGCCAGCAGCCACCGGCGGGGTGGCAGGGGTGGCTATGAGCAGTTCTTC. As protein: CASSHRRGGRGGYEQFF.

This clonotype was observed a handful of times. The chain uses TRBV5-1 and TRBJ1-1; D is ambiguous. This CDR3 is built from 15 residues. V was shortened by 4 bases and J by 1 base, with 14 bases between the two germline ends. Per germline, CDR1 SGHRS and CDR2 YFSETQ. CDR3 sequence: CASSTTPQENTEAFF. The CDR3 coding sequence is TGCGCCAGCAGCACCACCCCCCAGGAGAACACTGAAGCTTTCTTT.

This clonotype has a count of ten or more. J is TRBJ1-2 and V is TRBV20-1, with TRBD1 as a possible D gene (6 bases). CDR3 length: 14 amino acids. In germline, CDR1 is DFQATT, CDR2 SNEGSKA (reference sequence). Trimming shortened V by 2 bases and J by 1 base, and 11 bases separated the two germline ends. The CDR3 nucleotides read TGCAGTGCTAGAAGGACAGACCTTAACTATGGCTACACCTTC. This sequence encodes CSARRTDLNYGYTF.